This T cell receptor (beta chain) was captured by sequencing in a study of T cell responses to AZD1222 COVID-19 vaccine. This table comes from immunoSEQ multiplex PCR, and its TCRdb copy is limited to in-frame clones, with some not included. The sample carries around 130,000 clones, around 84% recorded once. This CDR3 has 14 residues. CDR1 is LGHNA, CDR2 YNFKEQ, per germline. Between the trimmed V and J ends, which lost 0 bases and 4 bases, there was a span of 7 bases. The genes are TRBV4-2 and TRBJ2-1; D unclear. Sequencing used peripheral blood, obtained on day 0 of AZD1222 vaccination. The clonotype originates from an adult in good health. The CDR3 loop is CASSQDPTYNEQFF. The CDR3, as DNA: TGTGCCAGCAGCCAAGATCCGACTTACAATGAGCAGTTCTTC.